This paragraph covers one T cell receptor beta chain sequence. This clonotype has at least ten counts. Which antigen it targets is not known. Base-call qualities are not available, and no considerably larger clone is one nucleotide away. Reading the germline V gene gives CDR1 SNHLY and CDR2 FYNNEI. There are 14 amino acids in the CDR3, from cysteine to phenylalanine inclusive. Of the read, only the CDR3 DNA is kept; its 42 bases are in frame from base 1. V lost 6 bases and J lost 6 bases, and the count of bases not matched to a germline gene is 8. Sequenced on an Illumina HiSeq 2000. Multiplex PCR amplification was used to generate the TCR beta chain libraries. The amplified TCR beta chain products were analyzed by high-throughput sequencing. Clones were called with MiXCR by TCRdb after fastp trimmed the public reads at Q25, and only in-frame beta chains were retained. Merged by CDR3 protein, the rows form single entries marked with the most common genes and DNA. The sample table shows tens of thousands of distinct CDR3 sequences, and around 40% are seen once. Roughly 10% of the sample belongs to the ten largest clones.

The data originate from a study of breast tumors, draining lymph nodes, adjacent tissues (TCRdb year 2016). Regarding the complete study: The study compared TCR beta repertoires across tumor, adjacent nontumor tissue and axillary lymph nodes from breast cancer patients. In human breast cancer, the study set out to evaluate how tumor, surrounding tissue and draining lymph node repertoires relate to one another and whether T cells may move between these sites. Study-wide findings and limitations: The data were judged consistent with most tumor T cells deriving from the lymph node and then expanding within tumor tissue. The conclusion that tumor T cells originate in lymph nodes was presented as consistent with a hypothesis rather than as directly demonstrated. Tumors showed preferential V and J gene usage, and their T-cell repertoire diversity fell below that of lymph nodes yet above that of nontumor tissue. The similarity between tumor and nontumor tissue repertoires was significantly greater in luminal-like breast cancer than in basal-like breast cancer.

Sequenced: breast tumor tissue. The sequence joins TRBV2 to TRBJ2-1; TRBD1 matches 7 bases in the middle. The TCR originated in a female donor with breast cancer. Some clones in this sample may be carry-over from other donors' samples. The CDR3 region: CASRDRLARNEQFF. At the DNA level, the sequence is TGTGCCAGCAGGGACAGGCTTGCTCGCAATGAGCAGTTCTTC.